This TCR beta chain is from a study of cytomegalovirus exposure and HLA in healthy donors. Whereas donors were nominally healthy upon sampling, unrecorded immune exposures were probable. A multiplex PCR was run with 60 Vbeta primers and 13 Jbeta primers. In the original analysis: Counted up in a later analysis, unique TCR beta chains came to some 80 million, with around 10 million shared. Here immunoSEQ multiplex PCR was the method, and the copy in TCRdb shows in-frame clones only, minus some. V and J calls and clone size follow that table, whereas D and trimming were derived from the DNA. This sample's table has some 110,000 clones. The CDR3 extends over 14 amino acids. Per the germline V gene, CDR1 is KGHSY and CDR2 is FQNENV. Between the trimmed V and J ends, which lost 2 bases and 3 bases, there was a span of 11 bases.

The TCR sequence derives from a man younger than 35 in good health and CMV-seronegative. This sequence joins TRBV16 and TRBJ2-7, with D possibly being TRBD1 (6 bases). Sequencing used PBMCs. CDR3 in amino acids: CASSQRQAYYEQYF. CDR3 bases: TGTGCCAGCAGCCAACGACAGGCCTACTACGAGCAGTACTTC.